The subject of this entry is one TCR beta chain. The antigen it binds to is not known. No much larger clone exists at a distance of one base, and base qualities are not known. This record belongs to a study of T cell responses to AZD1222 COVID-19 vaccine (dated by TCRdb to the early 2020s). For the study in its entirety: A total of just over 230 trial participants underwent TCR sequencing, of whom about 210 received two doses of AZD1222 and about 25 received two doses of the MenACWY control vaccine. Trial participants were enrolled by age into 18-55, 56-69 and 70-plus year subgroups, with approximately 160, 26 and 62 TCR-sequenced participants respectively. The study at large found these results: Only five to seven AZD1222 recipients were SARS-CoV-2 seropositive at baseline, limiting conclusions about previously exposed vaccinees. Participants were mostly white British and included more females than males, and it was suggested by the authors that clonal diversity may have been underestimated. Nearly half of unique spike-specific TCRs reportedly recognized epitopes outside regions mutated in the B.1.351 and B.1.1.7 variants. In the small 56-69-year group, the increase in depth fell short of significance, most likely because of low power. After two AZD1222 doses, both the breadth and the depth of spike-specific TCRs were significantly higher than at day 0 and than in MenACWY recipients. The whole spike protein was spanned by vaccine-associated CD4 TCRs, and dominant responses were seen in regions 160-218 and 743-854. Because no samples from the day 14 peak response were available, repertoires could be characterized only after the peak T cell response.

Explained via the paper, the time point label denotes: baseline before first vaccination. The treatment or condition label here, explained by the study, means: meningococcal conjugate vaccine given as trial control. Samples from vaccinated people were obtained from the UK trials COV001 and COV002, which included a single-blind randomized controlled phase 2/3 trial of AZD1222 (ChAdOx1 nCoV-19) in healthy adults. For TCRbeta chain sequencing, PBMC samples from trial participants were taken at day 0 and at day 28 after the second dose. The CDR1 and CDR2 encoded by the germline V gene (reference sequence) are LNHDA and SQIVND. Measured from the cysteine to the phenylalanine, the CDR3 is 14 residues long. The only DNA kept is the CDR3, 42 bases in frame from the first base. Trimming takes 5 bases from V and 3 bases from J, and the germline ends sit 14 bases apart. The CDR3 regions of human TCRbeta chains were subjected to immunosequencing. Per the original workflow: Repertoire TCRs were checked for matches against a reference library of SARS-CoV-2-specific TCRs that had been generated using the MIRA antigen-specificity platform. Breadth was defined as the fraction of unique TCRs that were SARS-CoV-2-associated, and depth was defined as the fraction of total T cells that were SARS-CoV-2-associated. Each spike-specific TCR was assigned to its reactive spike region and to a CD4 or CD8 class using the MIRA data. Log10-transformed breadth and depth values were compared by one-way ANOVA with Sidak's multiple comparisons tests. The table comes from immuneACCESS by way of TCRdb, which keeps in-frame sequences with V and J called. Part of the clones is missing from these tables; in studies checked, under half for an unresolved V gene and the rest for unknown reasons. V and J calls and clone size are as listed in that table; D and trimming were resolved from the DNA. For this sample the table gives roughly 89,000 clones, of which 88% were detected only once. The ten largest account for roughly 4.8% of the sample.

The sequences come from peripheral blood, collected on day 0 of MenACWY control vaccination. This clonotype originated in an adult in good health. Recombination joined TRBV19 with TRBJ2-7; TRBD1 might be the D gene, on 5 matching bases. The CDR3 reads as follows: CASSRSRQFYEQYF. The DNA is TGTGCCAGTAGTCGGTCGAGACAGTTCTACGAGCAGTACTTC. Full variable domain (CDR3 extended with the reference TRBV19 and TRBJ2-7 proteins): DGGITQSPKYLFRKEGQNVTLSCEQNLNHDAMYWYRQDPGQGLRLIYYSQIVNDFQKGDIAEGYSVSREKKESFPLTVTSAQKNPTAFYLCASSRSRQFYEQYFGPGTRLTVT.